The T cell receptor beta chain described here comes from a study of T cell repertoires in cytomegalovirus infection. Across the whole study: HLA-B-restricted CMV epitopes that are well studied, plus recently identified HLA-C-restricted ones, were used by the study. Public signatures in TCR beta pointed to CMV infection and matching HLA type.

The sample holds a few counts of this clonotype. Its target is not known. Germline CDR1 ENHRY, CDR2 SYGVKD. Trimming took 6 bases from V and 3 from J; bases not matched to a gene: 6. There are 14 residues in the CDR3. MiXCR was run by TCRdb on the reads, yielding one entry per CDR3 protein. The sample records around 900,000 distinct CDR3 sequences, less than 35% being singletons. The sequence derives from a human donor in good health (CMV status not recorded). Some clones in this sample may be carry-over from other donors' samples. The sequenced sample was cultured CD8+ T cells from PBMCs, obtained from culture after CMV antigen stimulation. The genes are TRBV10-3 and TRBJ2-3, with 7 bases aligning to TRBD1. The CDR3 sequence is CAIRSGGWTDTQYF. CDR3 DNA: TGTGCCATCAGGTCAGGGGGTTGGACAGATACGCAGTATTTT.